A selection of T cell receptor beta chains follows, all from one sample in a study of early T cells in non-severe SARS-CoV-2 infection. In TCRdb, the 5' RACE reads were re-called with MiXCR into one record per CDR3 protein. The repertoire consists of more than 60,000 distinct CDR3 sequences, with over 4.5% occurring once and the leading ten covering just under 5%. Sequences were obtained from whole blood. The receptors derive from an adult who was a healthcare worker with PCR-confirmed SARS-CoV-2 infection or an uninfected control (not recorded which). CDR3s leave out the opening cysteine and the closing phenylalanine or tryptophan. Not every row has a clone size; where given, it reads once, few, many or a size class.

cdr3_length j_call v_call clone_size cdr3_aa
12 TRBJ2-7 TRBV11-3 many ASSLGQGPYEQY
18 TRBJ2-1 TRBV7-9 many ASSSNSMRTTRSSYNEQF
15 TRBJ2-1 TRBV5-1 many ASSLAGSGGTRNEQF
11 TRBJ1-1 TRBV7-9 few ASSLAWGTEAF
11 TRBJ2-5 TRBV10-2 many ANFRGGKETQY
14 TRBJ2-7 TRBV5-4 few ASSPTRDRGDSEQY
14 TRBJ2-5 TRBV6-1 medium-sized ASSEAIGTTQETQY
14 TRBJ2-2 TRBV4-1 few ASSPTPGINTGELF
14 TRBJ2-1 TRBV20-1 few SARHLAGNSYNEQF
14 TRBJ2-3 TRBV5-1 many ASSLATGVPTDTQY
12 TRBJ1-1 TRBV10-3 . ATQKQGGNSEAF
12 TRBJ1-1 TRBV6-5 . ASSRQGRNTEAF
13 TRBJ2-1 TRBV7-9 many ASRKAASSYNEQF
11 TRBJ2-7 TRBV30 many AWTPGQSYEQY
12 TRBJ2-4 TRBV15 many ATSGGQSPNIQY
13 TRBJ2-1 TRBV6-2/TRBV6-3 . ASSKLAPTYDEQF
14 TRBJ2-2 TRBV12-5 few ASGLVGTGETGELF
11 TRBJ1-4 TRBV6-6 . ASSAYVNEKLF
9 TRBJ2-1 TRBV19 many ASTRMNEQF
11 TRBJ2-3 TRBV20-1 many SQEASGDDAQY
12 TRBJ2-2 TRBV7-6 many ASSLVANTGELF
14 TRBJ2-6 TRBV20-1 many SARDTGSFGANVLT
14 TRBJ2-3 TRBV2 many ASSGGTSLRTDTQY
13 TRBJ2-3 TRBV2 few ASSETGSSTDTQY
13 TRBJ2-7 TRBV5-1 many ASSPIASGTYEQY
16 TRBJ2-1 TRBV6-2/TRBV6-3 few ASSYSIGLTSSYNEQF
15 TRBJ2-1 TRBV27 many ASRTAGGRIDIDEQF
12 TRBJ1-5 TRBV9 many ASSADREYQPQH
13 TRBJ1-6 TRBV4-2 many ASSQVRERVSSLH
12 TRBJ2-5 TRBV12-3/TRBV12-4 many ASSGSAGQETQY
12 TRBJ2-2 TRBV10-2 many ASSESSNTGELF